The TCR beta chain described here comes from a study of CD8+ T cells in alopecia areata (dated by TCRdb to 2016 to 2019). Regarding the research as a whole: Treated patients were enrolled in an open-label pilot trial of oral tofacitinib at 5 to 10 mg twice daily for moderate-to-severe alopecia areata. Patients on tofacitinib were biopsied at baseline and after 4 and 24 weeks of treatment, and several of the patients also had a later scalp biopsy. Clonality in the scalp was compared among normal scalp (n=4), patchy alopecia areata scalp (n=8), and alopecia totalis/universalis scalp (n=8). In humans, TCRbeta sequencing was performed on scalp tissue and on sorted CD4+ and CD8+ peripheral blood T cells from healthy controls and from patients with patchy or totalis/universalis alopecia areata. RNA was extracted with the PAXgene miRNA kit for fixed scalp, the miRNeasy kit for PBMCs, and the RNeasy kit for mouse skin. High-throughput TCRbeta sequencing was used to examine T cell clonal expansion in alopecia areata in both the C3H/HeJ mouse model and human patients. Tofacitinib was given for 6 to 18 months, followed by 6 months of follow-up off drug to assess delayed response and recurrence. Disease severity in treated patients was measured with the SALT score, which quantifies the percentage of affected scalp surface area. TCRbeta CDR3 regions were amplified by immunoSEQ multiplex PCR using 35 Vbeta forward and 13 Jbeta reverse primers.

For this clone: Its specific antigen is unknown. Qualities for individual bases were not recorded, and no much larger clone is one base off.

The paper as a whole reports these results and caveats: Unlike mouse skin, which is dominated by gammadelta T cells, normal human skin has resident alphabeta T cells that are also sequenced, and this complicates analysis of the scalp TCR repertoire. Because the treated cohort was small and included a single nonresponder, larger studies are needed to assess links between baseline CD8+ expansion and response. Higher clonality and more expanded CD8+ clones were observed in lesional scalp than in normal scalp, particularly in alopecia totalis/universalis, a finding suggestive of antigenic drive. During tofacitinib treatment, many expanded lesional clones stuck around in both scalp and blood, and this persistence may partly explain why relapse happens after treatment is stopped. TCR sequences shared between patients were less clear than in mice, possibly partly because of HLA diversity in the patient population. Scalp clonality and the number of expanded CD8+ clones among the top 100 scalp clones were significantly decreased by tofacitinib.

Library preparation employed the immunoSEQ multiplex PCR assay. RNA was extracted from all samples and reverse transcribed into cDNA as template for TCR sequencing. SuperScript III was used for first-strand cDNA synthesis, primed with a 2:1 mix of oligo-dT and random hexamers. A synthetic immune receptor repertoire was used to assess amplification bias, and residual bias was removed computationally. On the authors' methods: Raw reads were preprocessed to remove errors, and CDR3 was defined according to IMGT conventions as the region from the conserved cysteine to phenylalanine. To get clonality, Shannon entropy was normalized by log2 of the number of productive unique TCRs and the result was subtracted from 1. CD4 or CD8 identity of scalp clones was inferred by cross-referencing scalp TCRbeta sequences with sorted blood CD4 and CD8 repertoires. The source is immuneACCESS, and TCRdb retained only in-frame sequences with V and J called. Part of the clones is not carried over; for the studies checked, unresolved V genes explain less than half of this, and the remainder is unexplained. V and J calls and clone size are copied from that table; D and trimming were computed from the DNA. Here the sample has under 150,000 clones; around 54% occur a single time. Of the sample, roughly 3.5% falls within the top ten clones.

The CDR3 numbers 19 residues from cysteine through phenylalanine. Of all the DNA, just the CDR3 is kept, 57 bases in frame from base 1. CDR1 and CDR2 were assigned from the germline V gene (reference sequence) as SEHNR and FQNEAQ. V has 5 bases trimmed and J has 2 bases trimmed; junction bases matching no gene number 17. Taken with the paper, the label for time point translates to: around 22 weeks on oral tofacitinib. The treatment or condition label, as the study defines it: oral pan-JAK inhibitor, 5-10 mg twice daily. From alopecia areata patients, peripheral blood was collected along with lesional scalp punch biopsies. PBMCs were separated by density centrifugation and stained for CD3, CD4 and CD8, after which CD4+ and CD8+ T cells were sorted on a FACSAria.

This chain joins TRBV7-9 to TRBJ1-5, and 8 junction bases match TRBD1. The sample consisted of CD4+ T cells sorted from blood, taken at week 24, from a patient treated with tofacitinib. The clonotype was recovered from a human donor with alopecia areata. The nucleotide sequence reads TGTGCCAGCAGCCGGGCGATGGGCCCAGGGGGCGGGCGCAATCAGCCCCAGCATTTT. This translates into CASSRAMGPGGGRNQPQHF.